These 30 T cell receptor beta chains share one sample of origin, sequenced in a study of T-cell reconstitution after alpha-beta-depleted transplantation in children. During its preparation, the TCRbeta library received unique molecular identifiers. In TCRdb, the PCR reads were re-called with MiXCR into one record per CDR3 protein. The sample carries 200,000 to 300,000 distinct CDR3 sequences, around 12% recorded once. The source material was PBMCs from the stem cell graft donor, sampled from the stem cell graft. The receptors here all came from a human donor who donated a stem cell graft to a child with acute lymphoblastic leukemia.

At least ten counts were recorded for this clonotype. The gene calls are TRBV20-1 and TRBJ2-5; 8 positions match TRBD2. The CDR3 contains 14 residues. The trim removed 6 bases at V and 6 bases at J, leaving 12 bases unmatched. From germline, CDR1 is DFQATT and CDR2 SNEGSKA (reference sequence). The CDR3: CSARSGTRAKTQYF. The CDR3 bases are TGCAGTGCCAGATCCGGGACTAGGGCTAAGACCCAGTACTTC.

At least ten counts were recorded for this clonotype. The chain carries TRBV27 and TRBJ2-2; no clear D. The CDR3 has 14 residues. The V and J ends lost 1 base and 0 bases respectively, with 3 bases between them. Germline CDR1 reads MNHEY; CDR2 reads SMNVEV (reference sequence). The CDR3 loop reads CASSLYPNTGELFF. The CDR3 DNA sequence: TGTGCCAGCAGTTTATACCCGAACACCGGGGAGCTGTTTTTT.

This clonotype showed up many times. The V call is TRBV29-1, the J call TRBJ2-3; 7 nucleotides agree with TRBD2. The CDR3 is 15 residues long. Per germline, CDR1 SQVTM and CDR2 ANQGSEA. V trimming: 7 bases; J trimming: 4 bases; junction bases outside the gene matches: 14. The CDR3 coding sequence is TGCAGCGCCGCTGAGAGGGAGGGGAGGTCAGATACGCAGTATTTT. As protein: CSAAEREGRSDTQYF.

This clonotype occurred many times. The rearrangement links TRBV10-3 to TRBJ2-7, with TRBD1 matching over 7 bases. J lost 4 bases, V lost 0 bases, and 6 bases had no gene match. CDR3 length: 15 amino acids. Germline V lookup: CDR1 ENHRY, CDR2 SYGVKD. CDR3 DNA sequence: TGTGCCATCAGTGAGTCCCGGGACAGCTTATACGAGCAGTACTTC. It codes for CAISESRDSLYEQYF.

The V call is TRBV6-1, the J call TRBJ1-2; D gene ambiguous. V lost 5 bases to trimming and J lost 8 bases, with 18 bases between them. The CDR3 totals 14 residues. The germline gives CDR1 MNHNS, CDR2 SASEGT. CDR3: CASSIADGARGYTF. The DNA of the CDR3 is TGTGCCAGCAGTATAGCGGACGGAGCTCGCGGCTACACCTTC.

This clonotype was counted many times. This chain links TRBV20-1 with TRBJ2-7; D perhaps matches TRBD1 (5 bases). This CDR3 is built from 14 residues. The V gene's germline CDR1 is DFQATT and CDR2 SNEGSKA (reference sequence). Trimming left V 2 bases short and J 1 base short, with 12 bases between. CDR3 in amino acids: CSARPDTPSYEQYF. The CDR3 DNA reads TGCAGTGCTAGACCGGACACCCCGTCCTACGAGCAGTACTTC.

Ten or more counts support this clonotype. The chain employs TRBV6-1 and TRBJ1-1, with 7 bases identical to TRBD1. Germline V CDR1 and CDR2: MNHNS, SASEGT. The length of the CDR3 is 14 residues. V shed 5 bases, J shed 3 bases, and the junction held 6 bases outside the gene matches. The CDR3 region is CASSPDRVHTEAFF. The CDR3 region has the DNA TGTGCCAGCAGTCCCGACAGGGTGCACACTGAAGCTTTCTTT.

The V gene is TRBV6-2 or TRBV6-3, the J gene TRBJ1-5, with 8 bases matching TRBD1. V lost 6 bases and J lost 3; bases outside the gene matches: 4. The CDR3 covers 14 residues. Germline lookup yields CDR1 MNHEY and CDR2 SVGEGT. CDR3 sequence reads: CASSRTGFNQPQHF. CDR3 coding DNA: TGTGCCAGCAGCCGGACAGGGTTCAATCAGCCCCAGCATTTT.

About this clonotype: A much larger clone lies a single base off, so this may be a read error. The V call is TRBV28, the J call TRBJ2-7; 8 bases line up with TRBD1. Germline-derived CDR1 and CDR2 are MDHEN and SYDVKM. This CDR3 has 15 residues. The CDR3 protein is CASTKVGTGSCEQYF. In DNA form, the CDR3 reads TGTGCCAGCACCAAGGTCGGGACAGGTTCCTGCGAGCAGTACTTC.

This clonotype was counted a few times. CDR3 amino acids: CASSSLSGATYEQYF. CDR3 DNA: TGCGCCAGCAGCTCACTGAGCGGTGCCACCTACGAGCAGTACTTC. The genes are TRBV5-1 and TRBJ2-7, with D perhaps TRBD2 (5 bases). The CDR3 contains 15 residues. Germline V gene data show CDR1 as SGHRS and CDR2 as YFSETQ. V lost 3 bases and J lost 2, with 15 bases in between. Looking up the rest from reference TRBV5-1 and TRBJ2-7 gives the full variable domain: KAGVTQTPRYLIKTRGQQVTLSCSPISGHRSVSWYQQTPGQGLQFLFEYFSETQRNKGNFPGRFSGRQFSNSRSEMNVSTLELGDSALYLCASSSLSGATYEQYFGPGTRLTVT.

This clonotype was recorded many times. This chain uses TRBV25-1 with TRBJ2-7; either TRBD1 or TRBD2 may fit D (6 bases each). This CDR3 has 17 amino acids. CDR1 is MGHDK, CDR2 SYGVNS, per germline. The ends were cut back, 4 bases at V and 4 bases at J, with 23 bases in the middle. The CDR3 region has the DNA TGTGCCAGCAGTGCGTGGGGGCTAAGAACGGGAGTGTACGAGCAGTACTTC. This encodes CASSAWGLRTGVYEQYF.

This clonotype was detected a few times. V is TRBV4-2 and J is TRBJ2-1; the D gene is possibly TRBD2 (5 bases). The V gene's germline CDR1 is LGHNA and CDR2 YNFKEQ. The CDR3 sequence is 14 residues long. Trimming took off 4 bases at V and 2 bases at J, with 9 bases between the two ends. CDR3 sequence reads: CASSPLRAYNEQFF. In nucleotides, the CDR3 is TGTGCCAGCAGCCCCTTGAGGGCCTACAATGAGCAGTTCTTC.

The rearrangement links TRBV19 to TRBJ2-7; the D gene is possibly TRBD1 (6 bases). CDR1 is LNHDA, CDR2 SQIVND, per germline (reference sequence). The V and J ends lost 4 bases and 4 bases respectively, with 17 bases between them. The CDR3 consists of 15 residues. The CDR3 sequence: CASSSRDKLPYEQYF. The DNA for the CDR3 is TGTGCCAGTAGTAGCCGGGACAAACTCCCTTACGAGCAGTACTTC.

This clonotype was seen only a few times. This sequence joins TRBV4-2 and TRBJ2-7; D possibly corresponds to TRBD2 (5 bases). The germline V and J ends were trimmed by 4 bases and 2 bases, with 12 bases remaining between them. The CDR3 spans 14 residues. Germline lookup yields CDR1 LGHNA and CDR2 YNFKEQ. Here the CDR3 reads CASSPDTGTYEQYF. CDR3 DNA: TGTGCCAGCAGCCCCGACACGGGGACCTACGAGCAGTACTTC.

This clonotype has a count of ten or more. The chain recombines TRBV27 with TRBJ1-1; D gene ambiguous. Germline-derived CDR1 and CDR2 are MNHEY and SMNVEV (reference sequence). CDR3 length equals 11 residues. Trimming left V 3 bases short and J 11 bases short, with 10 bases between. CDR3 amino acids: CASSLGRVAFF. The CDR3 region has the DNA TGTGCCAGCAGTTTGGGCCGGGTGGCTTTCTTT.

The sample holds many counts of this clonotype. The gene calls are TRBV20-1 and TRBJ1-1; D uncertain. The CDR3 totals 16 residues. Trimming shortened V by 2 bases and J by 3 bases, and 19 bases separated the two germline ends. Germline lookup yields CDR1 DFQATT and CDR2 SNEGSKA (reference sequence). The CDR3 loop is CSARSRHLSGHTEAFF. The DNA for the CDR3 is TGCAGTGCTAGAAGCAGACACCTTAGTGGGCACACTGAAGCTTTCTTT.

This clonotype was counted at least ten times. This chain connects TRBV6-5 to TRBJ1-1; D perhaps matches TRBD1 (6 bases). From germline, CDR1 is MNHEY and CDR2 SVGAGI. The length of the CDR3 is 15 residues. Deletions cut 4 bases from V and 3 bases from J, with 15 bases between. The CDR3 spells CASSSQGPSDTEAFF. CDR3 in DNA: TGTGCCAGCAGTTCACAGGGCCCGAGTGACACTGAAGCTTTCTTT.

The table lists this clonotype with many counts. The chain has TRBV30 and TRBJ1-5; a weak D match, TRBD1 (6 bases). V was pared by 5 bases and J by 3 bases, with 11 bases between. The CDR3 is 13 amino acids. The germline gives CDR1 GTSNPN, CDR2 SVGIG (reference sequence). This chain's CDR3 is CAWLDSVNQPQHF. The DNA of the CDR3 is TGTGCCTGGTTGGACAGCGTCAATCAGCCCCAGCATTTT.

This clonotype was seen at least ten times. The J gene is TRBJ2-5, the V gene TRBV7-2, with D perhaps being TRBD1 or TRBD2 (5 bases each). Germline CDR1 and CDR2: SGHTA and FQGNSA. This CDR3 is 14 amino acids long. V was shortened by 1 base and J by 5 bases, with 11 bases between the two germline ends. CDR3 sequence reads: CASSLERDGETQYF. The CDR3 nucleotides are TGTGCCAGCAGCTTAGAAAGGGACGGGGAGACCCAGTACTTC.

This clonotype was detected many times. This chain links TRBV6-1 with TRBJ2-1; tentative D call: TRBD1 (5 bases). V lost 7 bases, J lost 6 bases, and 13 bases lay in between. Germline assignment: CDR1 MNHNS and CDR2 SASEGT. The CDR3 contains 13 residues. In DNA, the CDR3 is TGTGCCAGCATCCGAGTAGGGGTCAATGAGCAGTTCTTC. Amino acids: CASIRVGVNEQFF.

The chain joins TRBV12-3 or TRBV12-4 to TRBJ2-5; 8 nucleotides line up with TRBD2. CDR3 length equals 15 residues. J gave up 1 base and V 4 bases, and 5 bases lay outside the gene matches. The CDR3 protein is CASSSETSGQETQYF. CDR3 nucleotide sequence: TGTGCCAGCAGTTCGGAAACTAGCGGCCAAGAGACCCAGTACTTC.

This clonotype was seen at least ten times. The chain uses TRBV11-2 and TRBJ2-7; 8 bases align to TRBD2. Trimming at V came to 8 bases and at J to 5 bases, leaving 17 bases not matched to a gene. Germline V gene sequence: CDR1 SGHAT, CDR2 FQNNGV. The CDR3 covers 16 residues. Here the CDR3 reads CASGETRGGLGNEQYF. For the CDR3, the DNA is TGTGCCAGCGGCGAGACCCGGGGGGGCCTTGGCAACGAGCAGTACTTC.

This clonotype has at least ten counts. This chain uses TRBV20-1 with TRBJ1-5; the D is unclear. Germline lookup yields CDR1 DFQATT and CDR2 SNEGSKA (reference sequence). Deletions cut 5 bases from V and 2 bases from J, with 16 bases between. The CDR3 loop spans 15 amino acids. CDR3 sequence reads: CSAPGIGFGNQPQHF. Here the CDR3 DNA reads TGCAGTGCTCCTGGCATAGGGTTCGGCAATCAGCCCCAGCATTTT.

In its sample, this clonotype was seen many times. The CDR3 here is CASSFGTRGYEQYF. The CDR3, as DNA: TGTGCCAGCAGCTTCGGGACTAGGGGGTACGAGCAGTACTTC. V gene TRBV7-2 combines with J gene TRBJ2-7; 8 bases align to TRBD2. There are 14 residues in the CDR3. Looked up from germline, CDR1 is SGHTA and CDR2 is FQGNSA. The ends lost 3 bases at V and 4 bases at J; junction bases unmatched: 5.

This clonotype was seen repeatedly, ten times or more. This rearrangement joins TRBV12-3 or TRBV12-4 to TRBJ2-3; 11 positions agree with TRBD2. Trimming cost V 6 bases and J 4 bases; bases outside gene matches: 6. This CDR3 is 15 amino acids long. The chain's CDR3 is CASSEPLAGADTQYF. The CDR3, as DNA: TGTGCCAGCAGCGAACCACTAGCGGGAGCAGATACGCAGTATTTT.

This clonotype was picked up many times. The chain recombines TRBV12-3 or TRBV12-4 with TRBJ2-1; no clear D gene. V lost 1 base and J lost 7, with 8 bases in between. The CDR3 is made up of 13 amino acids. DNA of the CDR3: TGTGCCAGCAGTTTAGAGGCCTTTAATGAGCAGTTCTTC. Its protein product is CASSLEAFNEQFF.

At least ten counts were recorded for this clonotype. The chain employs TRBV6-5 and TRBJ2-1; TRBD2 agrees at 8 bases. Germline CDR1 is MNHEY and CDR2 is SVGAGI. The CDR3 extends over 15 amino acids. V dropped 6 bases and J dropped 6; count of bases not matched to a gene: 10. CDR3 sequence (DNA): TGTGCCAGCAGACGGGGGGGGCCCTCCGGCAATGAGCAGTTCTTC. Translation gives CASRRGGPSGNEQFF.

This clonotype was seen only a few times. This rearrangement joins TRBV20-1 to TRBJ2-3; TRBD2 matches 9 bases. Germline assignment: CDR1 DFQATT and CDR2 SNEGSKA (reference sequence). V lost 0 bases to trimming and J lost 4 bases; unmatched junction nucleotides: 8. This CDR3 comprises 16 residues. CDR3 in amino acids: CSARDSGSFWADTQYF. The CDR3 DNA follows: TGCAGTGCTAGAGATAGCGGGAGTTTCTGGGCAGATACGCAGTATTTT.

This clonotype was counted many times. V and J are TRBV19 and TRBJ2-5; D is unresolved. V dropped 5 bases and J dropped 7 bases, with 11 bases sitting between them. CDR1 LNHDA and CDR2 SQIVND come from the germline V gene (reference sequence). The CDR3 is made up of 12 amino acids. The CDR3 DNA reads as TGTGCCAGTAGTCTCCCCCGCGGGACCCAGTACTTC. Translating gives CASSLPRGTQYF.

This clonotype occurred many times. The chain links TRBV20-1 to TRBJ1-1, with unresolved D. V was trimmed by 0 bases and J by 3 bases, leaving 5 bases between them. The CDR3 consists of 12 residues. Germline V gene lookup returns CDR1 DFQATT and CDR2 SNEGSKA (reference sequence). This CDR3 is CSARDRYTEAFF. The CDR3 bases are TGCAGTGCTAGAGACCGATACACTGAAGCTTTCTTT.